The clone carrying this T cell receptor beta chain was counted at least ten times. No antigen is known for it. Regarding time point: persistent/refractory GD, antithyroid drugs over 5 years with positive TRAb. The TCR library used RNA extracted from PBMCs. The entry originates in a study of regulatory T cells in long-lasting Graves disease. CDR3 size: 13 residues. Germline V gene lookup returns CDR1 SGHAT and CDR2 FQNNGV. Trimming removed 3 bases at V and 0 bases at J, with 5 bases between. Through Arm-PCR of CDR3 regions and iRepertoire HTBI primers, TCR beta libraries were built. In TCRdb, the multiplex PCR reads were re-called with MiXCR into one record per CDR3 protein. There are about 430,000 distinct CDR3 sequences in the sample; around 20% occur only once, and over 11% lies in the top ten. Study-wide results and caveats: Persistent patients shared some 2,500 public clonotypes among themselves. Newly diagnosed patients shared fewer, at some 900.

The V and J genes are TRBV11-2 and TRBJ1-1; no clear D gene. This specimen was peripheral blood mononuclear cells (PBMCs), taken when the disease was refractory, from a patient treated with antithyroid drugs. This TCR derives from a female donor with Graves disease. The CDR3: CASSLELNTEAFF. Here the CDR3 DNA reads TGTGCCAGCAGCTTGGAGCTGAACACTGAAGCTTTCTTT.